Listed below are T cell receptor beta chains from one sample, sequenced in a study of T cells after yellow fever vaccination. TCRdb used MiXCR to reprocess the 5' RACE reads, holding one entry per CDR3 protein. The sample consists of 300,000 to 400,000 distinct CDR3 sequences, approximately 5.7% of them appearing once. The sequenced sample was PBMCs, obtained 5 days after the yellow fever booster vaccination. The receptors here all came from a man between 25 and 39 years old who received the YFV17D yellow fever vaccine. Both conserved end residues are part of each CDR3. Fields, in order: CDR3 protein, CDR3 DNA, clone size, V gene, J gene, D gene. D genes are given only for firm matches. Not all rows give a size; the values are once, few, many and, for expanded clones, a class.

CSVETGRSYEQYF	TGCAGCGTTGAAACAGGGAGGTCCTACGAGCAGTACTTC	.	TRBV29-1	TRBJ2-7	.
CASSSREGDEKLFF	TGTGCCAGCAGTTCTCGCGAGGGAGACGAAAAACTGTTTTTT	few	TRBV12-3/TRBV12-4	TRBJ1-4	.
CSAEYRGGTYEQYF	TGCAGTGCAGAATACAGGGGTGGGACCTACGAGCAGTACTTC	few	TRBV20-1	TRBJ2-7	TRBD1
CSARVRGSAVYSNQPQHF	TGCAGTGCTAGAGTTCGAGGGAGTGCCGTTTATAGCAATCAGCCCCAGCATTTT	.	TRBV20-1	TRBJ1-5	.
CSAIGSGSSNEQFF	TGCAGTGCTATCGGAAGCGGGAGTAGCAATGAGCAGTTCTTC	.	TRBV20-1	TRBJ2-1	TRBD2
CSASIPRGVSNQPQHF	TGCAGTGCTAGTATCCCCCGGGGCGTTAGCAATCAGCCCCAGCATTTT	many	TRBV20-1	TRBJ1-5	.
CSVSKPGQPYEQYF	TGCAGTGTCTCAAAGCCGGGACAGCCCTACGAGCAGTACTTC	few	TRBV20-1	TRBJ2-7	TRBD1
CASRGTSTDTQYF	TGTGCCAGCAGGGGGACTAGCACAGATACGCAGTATTTT	few	TRBV7-6	TRBJ2-3	.
CASSYRGVSYEQYF	TGTGCCAGCAGTTACAGGGGCGTCTCCTACGAGCAGTACTTC	few	TRBV28	TRBJ2-7	TRBD1
CASASVPSSYEQYF	TGTGCCAGCGCCAGCGTACCTAGCTCCTACGAGCAGTACTTC	.	TRBV18	TRBJ2-7	.
CASSQTSNMNTEAFF	TGTGCCAGCAGCCAAACTTCCAACATGAACACTGAAGCTTTCTTT	many	TRBV14	TRBJ1-1	.
CATDERVGYEQYF	TGTGCCACGGACGAGAGGGTAGGCTACGAGCAGTACTTC	.	TRBV6-2/TRBV6-3	TRBJ2-7	.
CASSLQQQGTGDLFF	TGCGCCAGCAGCTTACAGCAACAGGGCACCGGGGATCTGTTTTTT	.	TRBV4-3	TRBJ2-2	.
CATSGRGGGYNEQFF	TGTGCCACCAGTGGCCGGGGGGGGGGCTACAATGAGCAGTTCTTC	.	TRBV24-1	TRBJ2-1	TRBD2
CASSFGLGTQYF	TGTGCCAGCAGCTTTGGACTGGGTACGCAGTATTTT	.	TRBV7-2	TRBJ2-3	.
CSAPPFDRGTGELFF	TGCAGTGCTCCCCCATTTGATCGGGGGACCGGGGAGCTGTTTTTT	.	TRBV20-1	TRBJ2-2	.
CSAMGQNYGYTF	TGCAGTGCTATGGGACAGAACTATGGCTACACCTTC	many	TRBV20-1	TRBJ1-2	TRBD1
CASSPQRELSYEQYF	TGTGCCAGCTCACCCCAGCGGGAACTTTCCTACGAGCAGTACTTC	.	TRBV18	TRBJ2-7	TRBD2
CASGLAGGLDDEQFF	TGTGCCAGCGGACTAGCGGGAGGGCTCGACGATGAGCAGTTCTTC	.	TRBV6-4	TRBJ2-1	TRBD2
CASSLSSRPPSYEQYF	TGTGCCAGCAGCTTATCGAGTCGGCCTCCCTCCTACGAGCAGTACTTC	.	TRBV7-2	TRBJ2-7	.
CASSTAQLKAETQYF	TGTGCCAGCAGCACCGCCCAACTAAAGGCGGAGACCCAGTACTTC	.	TRBV28	TRBJ2-5	.